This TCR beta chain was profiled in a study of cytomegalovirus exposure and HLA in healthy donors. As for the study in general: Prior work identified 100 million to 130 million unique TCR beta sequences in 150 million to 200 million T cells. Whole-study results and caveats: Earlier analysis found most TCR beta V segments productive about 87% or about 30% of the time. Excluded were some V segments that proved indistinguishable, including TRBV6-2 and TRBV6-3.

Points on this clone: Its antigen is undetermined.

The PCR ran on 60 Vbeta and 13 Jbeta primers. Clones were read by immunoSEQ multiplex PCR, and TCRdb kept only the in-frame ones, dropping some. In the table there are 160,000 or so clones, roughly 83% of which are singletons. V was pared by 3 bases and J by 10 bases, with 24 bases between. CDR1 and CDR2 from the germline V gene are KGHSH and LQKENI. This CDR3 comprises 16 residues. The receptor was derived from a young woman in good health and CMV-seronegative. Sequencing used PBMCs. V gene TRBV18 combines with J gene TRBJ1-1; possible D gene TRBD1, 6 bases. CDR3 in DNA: TGTGCCAGCTCACCCCCCGGGGCAGGGGCGGGTCGTCCAGCTTTCTTT. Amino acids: CASSPPGAGAGRPAFF.